This note documents a single T cell receptor beta chain sequence. Its antigen remains unknown. The data were obtained in a study of T cell responses to AZD1222 COVID-19 vaccine. Assay: immunoSEQ multiplex PCR; the TCRdb copy retains only in-frame clones and omits some. The table includes some 83,000 clones, about 89% detected once. The length of the CDR3 is 14 residues. V shed 6 bases and J 3 bases; nucleotides not matched to a gene: 6. Per germline, CDR1 SNHLY and CDR2 FYNNEI. Study-level results: Spike-specific TCR breadth and depth went up after people got two AZD1222 doses. Sampling that yielded the repertoires occurred only after the peak T cell response. The donor group comprised mostly white British people and more females; the analysis possibly underestimated clonal diversity. Baseline antibody screening turned up just 6 or 7 seropositive AZD1222 recipients.

The rearrangement uses TRBV2 and TRBJ2-7; 9 bases agree with TRBD1. This specimen was peripheral blood, taken 28 days after the second AZD1222 dose. The clonotype was recovered from an adult who received the AZD1222 COVID-19 vaccine. This CDR3 reads CASRPTGGNYEQYF. CDR3 in DNA: TGTGCCAGCAGACCGACAGGGGGGAACTACGAGCAGTACTTC.